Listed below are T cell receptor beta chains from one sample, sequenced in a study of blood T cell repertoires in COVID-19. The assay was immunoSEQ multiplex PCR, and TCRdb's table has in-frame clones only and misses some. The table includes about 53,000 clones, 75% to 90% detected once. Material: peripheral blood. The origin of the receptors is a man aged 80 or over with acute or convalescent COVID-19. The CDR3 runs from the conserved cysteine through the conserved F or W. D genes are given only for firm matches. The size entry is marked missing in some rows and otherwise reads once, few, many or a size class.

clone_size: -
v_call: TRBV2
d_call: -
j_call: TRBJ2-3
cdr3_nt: TGTGCTATCGAGGGGGTTAGCACAGATACGCAGTATTTT
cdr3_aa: CAIEGVSTDTQYF

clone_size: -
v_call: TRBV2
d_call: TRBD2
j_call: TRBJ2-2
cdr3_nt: TGTGCCAGCAAACCACTAGCGGGGGGGCTTTCCGGGGAGCTGTTTTTT
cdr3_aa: CASKPLAGGLSGELFF

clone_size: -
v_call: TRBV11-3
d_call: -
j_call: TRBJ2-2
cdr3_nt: TGTGCCAGCAGCTTACAGGGTTCCGGGGAGCTGTTTTTT
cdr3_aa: CASSLQGSGELFF

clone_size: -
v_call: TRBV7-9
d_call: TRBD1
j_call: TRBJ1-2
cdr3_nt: TGTGCCAGCAGCTTAGGGCAGTCCCAGGGGGAAGGCTACACCTTC
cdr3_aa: CASSLGQSQGEGYTF

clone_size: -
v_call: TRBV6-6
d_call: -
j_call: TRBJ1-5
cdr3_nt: TGTGCCAGCAGTTACCAGGGAAGTTTCAATCAGCCCCAGCATTTT
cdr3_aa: CASSYQGSFNQPQHF

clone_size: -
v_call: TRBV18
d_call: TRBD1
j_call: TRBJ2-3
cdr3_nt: TGTGCCAGCTCACCACAGGGGACAGGGACAGATACGCAGTATTTT
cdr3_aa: CASSPQGTGTDTQYF

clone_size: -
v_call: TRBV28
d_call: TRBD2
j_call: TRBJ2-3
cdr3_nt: TGTGCCAGCAGTTATAGCGGGGGCACAGATACGCAGTATTTT
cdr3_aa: CASSYSGGTDTQYF

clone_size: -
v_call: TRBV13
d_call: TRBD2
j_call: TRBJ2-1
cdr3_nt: TGTGCCAGCAGCGATCCGACTAGCGGCGCACCTGAGCAGTTCTTC
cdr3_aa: CASSDPTSGAPEQFF

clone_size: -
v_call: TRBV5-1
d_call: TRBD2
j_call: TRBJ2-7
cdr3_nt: TGCGCCAGCAGCTTAGCGGGGGGACCCTCTCACGAGCAGTACTTC
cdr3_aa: CASSLAGGPSHEQYF

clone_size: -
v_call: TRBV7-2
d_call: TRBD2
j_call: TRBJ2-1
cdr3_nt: TGTGCCAGCAGCTTAGACGGGACTAGCGGGAGCAGGGAGCAGTTCTTC
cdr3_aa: CASSLDGTSGSREQFF

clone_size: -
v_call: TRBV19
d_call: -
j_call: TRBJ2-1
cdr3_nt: TGTGCCAGTAGTATAAGCATTTCGAGCTCCTACAATGAGCAGTTCTTC
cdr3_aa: CASSISISSSYNEQFF

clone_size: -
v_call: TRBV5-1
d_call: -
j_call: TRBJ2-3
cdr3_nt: TGCGCCAGCAGCTTGGCGGGGACTCACACAGATACGCAGTATTTT
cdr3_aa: CASSLAGTHTDTQYF

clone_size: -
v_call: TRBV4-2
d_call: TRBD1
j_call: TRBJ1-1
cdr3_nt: TGTGCCAGCAGCCAAGATTTGGGACAGGTAGACCAGAACACTGAAGCTTTCTTT
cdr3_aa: CASSQDLGQVDQNTEAFF

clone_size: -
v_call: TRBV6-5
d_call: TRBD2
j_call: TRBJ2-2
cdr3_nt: TGTGCCAGCATTAGCGGGGGGGCCTTCACCGGGGAGCTGTTTTTT
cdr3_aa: CASISGGAFTGELFF

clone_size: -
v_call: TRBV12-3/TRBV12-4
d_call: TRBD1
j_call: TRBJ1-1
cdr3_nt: TGTGCCAGCAGCCTCGACAGGGACACTGAAGCTTTCTTT
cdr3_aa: CASSLDRDTEAFF

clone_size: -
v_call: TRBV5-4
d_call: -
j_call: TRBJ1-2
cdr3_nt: TGTGCCAGCAGTTACCCGAGTACTAACTATGGCTACACCTTC
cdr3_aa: CASSYPSTNYGYTF

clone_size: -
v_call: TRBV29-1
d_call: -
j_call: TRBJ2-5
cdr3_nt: TGCAGCGCTGGAGGGGAAGAGACCCAGTACTTC
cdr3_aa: CSAGGEETQYF

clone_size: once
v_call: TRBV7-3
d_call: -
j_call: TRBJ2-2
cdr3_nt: TGTGCCAGCAGCTTAATGGAGGGAAGCACCGGGGAGCTGTTTTTT
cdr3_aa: CASSLMEGSTGELFF

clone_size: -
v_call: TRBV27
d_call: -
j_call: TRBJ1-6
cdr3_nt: TGTGCCAGCAGGGGCTCGGGGGGCGGCAATTCACCCCTCCACTTT
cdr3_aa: CASRGSGGGNSPLHF

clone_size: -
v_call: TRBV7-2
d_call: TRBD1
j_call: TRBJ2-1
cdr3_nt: TGTGCCAGCAGCTTAGTGGACAGGGGGTCCTACAATGAGCAGTTCTTC
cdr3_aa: CASSLVDRGSYNEQFF

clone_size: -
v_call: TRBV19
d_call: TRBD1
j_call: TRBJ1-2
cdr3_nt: TGTGCCAGTACCGACCAGGGACAGAGCTATGGCTACACCTTC
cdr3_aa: CASTDQGQSYGYTF

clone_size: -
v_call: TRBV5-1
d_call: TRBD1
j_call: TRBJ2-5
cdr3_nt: TGCGCCAGCAGATACTCGGGACAGACAGAAGAGACCCAGTACTTC
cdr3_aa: CASRYSGQTEETQYF

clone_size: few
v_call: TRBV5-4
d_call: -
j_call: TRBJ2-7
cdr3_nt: TGTGCCAGCAGCTCTCGGACAGTTCCCTACGAGCAGTACTTC
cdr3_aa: CASSSRTVPYEQYF

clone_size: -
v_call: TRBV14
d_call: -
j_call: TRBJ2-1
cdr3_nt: TGTGCCAGCAGCCCTGGAGGGGGCGATGAGCAGTTCTTC
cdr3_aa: CASSPGGGDEQFF

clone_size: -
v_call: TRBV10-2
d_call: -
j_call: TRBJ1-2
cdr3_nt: TGCGCCAGCAGACGGAGTGAAGGCTACACCTTC
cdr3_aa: CASRRSEGYTF

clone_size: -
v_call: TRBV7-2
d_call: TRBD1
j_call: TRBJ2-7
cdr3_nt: TGTGCCAGCAGCTTAGTAGGCTCAGGGGGCCTGATCTACGAGCAGTACTTC
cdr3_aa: CASSLVGSGGLIYEQYF

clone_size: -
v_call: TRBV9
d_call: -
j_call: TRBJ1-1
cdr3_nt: TGTGCCAGCAGCGTCACGGGTTTCGGAGACACTGAAGCTTTCTTT
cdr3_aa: CASSVTGFGDTEAFF

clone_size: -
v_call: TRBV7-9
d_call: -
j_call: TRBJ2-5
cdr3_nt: TGTGCCAGCAGCTATCAACAGGGTTTGGAGACCCAGTACTTC
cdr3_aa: CASSYQQGLETQYF

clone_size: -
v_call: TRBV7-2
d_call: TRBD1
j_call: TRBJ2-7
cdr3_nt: TGTGCCAGCAGCTTAGAGTCAGGGGGATCCCACGAGCAGTACTTC
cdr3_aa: CASSLESGGSHEQYF

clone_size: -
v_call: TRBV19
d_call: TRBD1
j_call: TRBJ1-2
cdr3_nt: TGTGCCAGTAGCACCGGGACAGGGTACGGTGGCTACACCTTC
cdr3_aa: CASSTGTGYGGYTF

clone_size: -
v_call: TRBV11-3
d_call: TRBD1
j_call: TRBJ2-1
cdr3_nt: TGTGCCAGCAGCCTCACGTTAGGGACAGGCAATGAGCAGTTCTTC
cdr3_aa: CASSLTLGTGNEQFF

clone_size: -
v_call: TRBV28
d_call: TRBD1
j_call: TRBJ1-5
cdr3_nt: TGTGCCAGCAGTTCAGGGGTGACAGGGGGCCAGCATTTT
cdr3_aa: CASSSGVTGGQHF

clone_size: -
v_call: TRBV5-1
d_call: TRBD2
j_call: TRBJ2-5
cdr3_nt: TGCGCCACTTCGGGGGGGACTGTGGAGACCCAGTACTTC
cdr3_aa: CATSGGTVETQYF

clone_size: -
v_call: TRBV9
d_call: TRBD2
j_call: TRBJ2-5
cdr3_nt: TGTGCCAGCAATCTTAGCGGGGACCAAGAGACCCAGTACTTC
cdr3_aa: CASNLSGDQETQYF

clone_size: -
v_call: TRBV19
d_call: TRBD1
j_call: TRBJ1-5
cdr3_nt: TGTGCCAGTAGTTTTACAGGGGGCGTTCAGCCCCAGCATTTT
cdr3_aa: CASSFTGGVQPQHF

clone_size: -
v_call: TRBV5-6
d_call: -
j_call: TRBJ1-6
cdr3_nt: TGTGCCAGCAGCGCACAGACAGGTGTGACTTCACCCCTCCACTTT
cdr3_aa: CASSAQTGVTSPLHF

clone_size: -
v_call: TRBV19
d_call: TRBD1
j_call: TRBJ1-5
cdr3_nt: TGTGCCAGTAGTGCGACAGGGGGCTATCAGCCCCAGCATTTT
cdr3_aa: CASSATGGYQPQHF

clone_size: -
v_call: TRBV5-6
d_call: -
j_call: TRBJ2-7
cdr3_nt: TGTGCCAGCAGCTTGGCCTACACGGGGGACGAGCAGTACTTC
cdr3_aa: CASSLAYTGDEQYF

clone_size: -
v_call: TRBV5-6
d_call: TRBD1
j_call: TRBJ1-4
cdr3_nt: TGTGCCAGCAGCCTGACAGGGGGCGATGAAAAACTGTTTTTT
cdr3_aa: CASSLTGGDEKLFF

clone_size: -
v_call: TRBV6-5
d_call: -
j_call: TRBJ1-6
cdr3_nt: TGTGCCAGCAGTTATTATAGGCTAGGGGATTCACCCCTCCACTTT
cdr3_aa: CASSYYRLGDSPLHF

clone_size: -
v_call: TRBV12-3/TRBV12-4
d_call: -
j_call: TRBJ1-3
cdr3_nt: TGTGCCAGCAGTACAGGGCCTGGAAACACCATATATTTT
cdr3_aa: CASSTGPGNTIYF

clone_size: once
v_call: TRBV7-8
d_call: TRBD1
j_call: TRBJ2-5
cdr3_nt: TGTGCCAGCAGCCTGGGACAGGGGGCGCCCGGGGAGACCCAGTACTTC
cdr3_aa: CASSLGQGAPGETQYF

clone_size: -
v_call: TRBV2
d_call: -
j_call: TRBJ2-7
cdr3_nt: TGTGCCAGCAGCCAGGGGCTGGGCTCCTACGAGCAGTACTTC
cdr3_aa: CASSQGLGSYEQYF

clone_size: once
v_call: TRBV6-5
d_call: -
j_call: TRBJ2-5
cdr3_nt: TGTGCCAGCAGCAGAAGGCGGGGAGATCAAGAGACCCAGTACTTC
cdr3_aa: CASSRRRGDQETQYF

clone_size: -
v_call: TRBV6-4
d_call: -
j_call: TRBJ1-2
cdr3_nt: TGTGCCAGCAGTCAGGAACTCGGCTATGGCTACACCTTC
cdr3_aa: CASSQELGYGYTF